A selection of T cell receptor beta chains follows, all from one sample in a study of OX40 agonist ivuxolimab in advanced cancers. Sequencing was performed with immunoSEQ multiplex PCR; in TCRdb, only in-frame clones are kept and a portion is missing. This sample carries about 60,000 clones, 75% to 90% of them seen once, and the ten largest clones take under 2.5%. This sample comprised CD4+ or CD8+ T cells sorted from blood, obtained in a trial of the OX40 agonist ivuxolimab. The receptor source for this set is an adult with an advanced solid tumor such as melanoma, head and neck, liver or kidney cancer. The CDR3 runs from the conserved cysteine through the conserved F or W. The D gene is left open where the match is weak. The size entry is marked missing in some rows and otherwise reads once, few, many or a size class.

>-|TRBJ1-4|TRBV7-6|-
TGTGCCAGCAGCGACGACATCCCTAATGAAAAACTGTTTTTT
CASSDDIPNEKLFF
>-|TRBJ2-5|TRBV6-1|-
TGTGCCAGCAGTGAAGCGTGGGAACAAGAGACCCAGTACTTC
CASSEAWEQETQYF
>-|TRBJ1-5|TRBV5-5|few
TGTGCCAGCAGCCTGGACGGAAATAGCAATCAGCCCCAGCATTTT
CASSLDGNSNQPQHF
>-|TRBJ1-1|TRBV4-1|-
TGCGCCAGCAGCCTTACTACCGACAGGCAACTAAGGAACACTGAAGCTTTCTTT
CASSLTTDRQLRNTEAFF
>-|TRBJ1-5|TRBV28|once
TGTGCCAGCAGTTCAGACGTCTCGAAAAATCAGCCCCAGCATTTT
CASSSDVSKNQPQHF
>TRBD2|TRBJ2-1|TRBV6-5|-
TGTGCCAGCAGTTCCGGGACTAGCGGGAGCAATGAGCAGTTCTTC
CASSSGTSGSNEQFF
>-|TRBJ2-2|TRBV7-2|-
TGTGCCAGCAGCTTCGGAAAGGACACCGGGGAGCTGTTTTTT
CASSFGKDTGELFF
>-|TRBJ1-1|TRBV18|-
TGTGCCAGCTCACCCGGGGGAGGGGATGACACTGAAGCTTTCTTT
CASSPGGGDDTEAFF
>-|TRBJ2-5|TRBV7-6|-
TGTGCCAGCAGCTTAGTTTCTGGGCTCGGGGAGACCCAGTACTTC
CASSLVSGLGETQYF
>-|TRBJ1-2|TRBV19|-
TGTGCCAGTAGTCCACCAATGGAAAGGACAACCGTTGGCTACACCTTC
CASSPPMERTTVGYTF
>-|TRBJ2-1|TRBV28|-
TGTGCCACCAGAGGGGGTATCTATGAGCAGTTCTTC
CATRGGIYEQFF
>TRBD1|TRBJ2-7|TRBV10-2|-
TGCGCCAGCGGGACAGGGCGAACCTACGAGCAGTACTTC
CASGTGRTYEQYF
>-|TRBJ2-5|TRBV7-2|-
TGTGCCAGCAGCTTAAGCGGATTCCAAGAGACCCAGTACTTC
CASSLSGFQETQYF
>TRBD1|TRBJ2-6|TRBV7-2|-
TGTGCCAGCAGCGGGAGGACAGGGGCCATCTCTGGGGCCAACGTCCTGACTTTC
CASSGRTGAISGANVLTF
>TRBD2|TRBJ2-5|TRBV25-1|-
TGTGCCAGCAGTGAATTGGGGGCTAGCGGGAGTGAGACCCAGTACTTC
CASSELGASGSETQYF
>TRBD1|TRBJ2-7|TRBV30|-
TGTGCCTGGAGTTTCGACAGGGGGCAATACGAGCAGTACTTC
CAWSFDRGQYEQYF
>-|TRBJ2-2|TRBV7-7|-
TGTGCCAGCAGCTTTGGGGACACCGGGGAGCTGTTTTTT
CASSFGDTGELFF
>TRBD2|TRBJ2-2|TRBV11-2|-
TGTGCCAGCAGCTTAGGAGCTAGCGGGAGAGGCGGGGAGCTGTTTTTT
CASSLGASGRGGELFF
>-|TRBJ2-2|TRBV15|few
TGTGCCACCAGCAGACCCCTGGGTTGGCAGGGGAGGACCGGGGAGCTGTTTTTT
CATSRPLGWQGRTGELFF
>TRBD1|TRBJ2-5|TRBV7-2|-
TGTGCCAGCAGCTCCGGGACAGGGTGGTTGGAGACCCAGTACTTC
CASSSGTGWLETQYF
>-|TRBJ2-5|TRBV29-1|-
TGCAGCGTTGAAGCGGCAAGATGGGCCCAGTACTTC
CSVEAARWAQYF
>TRBD1|TRBJ1-2|TRBV27|-
TGTGCCAGCAGTTTTCGGGACAGGAACTATGGCTACACCTTC
CASSFRDRNYGYTF
>-|TRBJ2-7|TRBV7-2|-
TGTGCCAGCAGCCTAAGACAGTTTCCCTACGAGCAGTACTTC
CASSLRQFPYEQYF
>-|TRBJ2-2|TRBV5-5|-
TGTGCCAGCAGCTCAGGCCAACTGGACTTCACCGGGGAGCTGTTTTTT
CASSSGQLDFTGELFF
>TRBD2|TRBJ2-1|TRBV7-9|-
TGTGCCAGCAGCTCGACTAGCGGGCCTTACAATGAGCAGTTCTTC
CASSSTSGPYNEQFF
>TRBD2|TRBJ2-3|TRBV5-1|-
TGCGCCAGCAGAACTAGCGGGAGGCCCGAAGATACGCAGTATTTT
CASRTSGRPEDTQYF
>-|TRBJ2-7|TRBV7-2|-
TGTGCCAGCAGCCCTGTGCAGGGGTCACTAAGAAACGAGCAGTACTTC
CASSPVQGSLRNEQYF
>-|TRBJ2-5|TRBV28|-
TGTGCCAGCAGTACACAGGTATTCTTCTTGGAGACCCAGTACTTC
CASSTQVFFLETQYF
>-|TRBJ1-1|TRBV4-2|-
TGTGCCAGCAGCCAAGGGCGGGGCTTGGCTGGCACTGAAGCTTTCTTT
CASSQGRGLAGTEAFF
>TRBD1|TRBJ2-2|TRBV27|-
TGTGCCAGCAGCCTGACAGGGTGGAACACCGGGGAGCTGTTTTTT
CASSLTGWNTGELFF
>-|TRBJ1-1|TRBV11-2|-
TGTGCCAGCAGCTTGGGATCGTGGGGGGCTTTCTTT
CASSLGSWGAFF
>-|TRBJ2-5|TRBV7-8|-
TGTGCCAGCAGCTTATCCGGGGATGTCAGAGAGACCCAGTACTTC
CASSLSGDVRETQYF
>-|TRBJ1-1|TRBV6-5|-
TGTGCCAGCAGTGGGAACACTGAAGCTTTCTTT
CASSGNTEAFF